This T cell receptor (beta chain) appears in the sequencing data of a study of high-grade serous ovarian cancer treatment subgroups. Study summary: Samples averaged 14,192 reads and 7,500 or so unique TCR beta rearrangements. General observations from the study: Tumors within one patient showed repertoire similarity of roughly 0.11 to 0.8.

Only in-frame clones appear in the TCRdb table, and some are missing; sequencing was by immunoSEQ multiplex PCR. The sample lists approximately 7,800 clones, 62% seen once, with approximately 5.9% in the top ten. As concerns this clone: Its matching antigen is unknown.

This CDR3 region has 13 residues. Germline V gives CDR1 SGHAT, CDR2 FQNNGV. V dropped 6 bases and J dropped 8 bases, with 16 bases sitting between them. Tumor tissue was taken before any definitive surgery or chemotherapy was given. The sequenced sample consisted of tumor tissue. V and J are TRBV11-2 and TRBJ2-5; no firm D call. This clonotype was obtained from a human donor with high-grade serous ovarian cancer. CDR3 nucleotide sequence: TGTGCCAGCAGTGTAGGGAATAAGGCTACCCAGTACTTC. Translating gives CASSVGNKATQYF.